The clone carrying this T cell receptor beta chain was observed many times. This specimen belongs to a study of human T cells and chemical hapten exposure. V lost 10 bases and J 3 bases, leaving 20 bases between the germline ends. The CDR3 runs 15 residues. From germline, CDR1 is ENHRY and CDR2 SYGVKD. As to time point: patch test 2, 6 weeks after DPC sensitization. The treatment here: therapeutic diphenylcyclopropenone sensitization with weekly scalp DPC. At every patch-test visit, blood was drawn before the patch test was applied. MiXCR was run by TCRdb on the RACE reads, yielding one entry per CDR3 protein. Of roughly 96,000 distinct CDR3 sequences in the sample, 9.3% were seen once.

The sequencing used whole blood, collected in connection with sensitization to the hapten diphenylcyclopropenone (DPC). This TCR came from a woman aged 40 to 49 with alopecia areata. Some clones in this sample may be carry-over from other donors' samples. The rearrangement uses TRBV10-3 and TRBJ2-3, with D perhaps TRBD2 (6 bases). The CDR3 region is CATRPQRVGTDTQYF. The CDR3 DNA reads TGTGCCACCCGACCCCAGCGGGTGGGTACAGATACGCAGTATTTT.